This T cell receptor (beta chain) was found in a study of blood T cell repertoires in COVID-19 (dated by TCRdb to 2018 to 2020). Notes on the research overall: The collaborator samples originated in the United States, Italy and Spain and spanned the acute and convalescent phases of COVID-19. The prospective study material was composed of cDNA or gDNA derived from T cells, B-cell-depleted T cells, or PBMCs. Deeply sampled blood TCRbeta repertoires from subjects exposed to, actively infected with, or recovered from COVID-19 were included in the dataset. The repertoires were released in a freely available public database intended as a resource for research on the immune response to SARS-CoV-2. The samples were drawn from two sources: the first 160 participants of the ongoing ImmuneRACE study, and fewer than 1,500 subjects contributed by 6 global collaborators. The sample metadata nearly always contained a de-identified subject ID, COVID-19 status, age in years and sex. Where available, HLA class I and class II types were obtained from metadata supplied by the sample provider rather than from assay-based typing. The study at large found these results: Clinical and demographic metadata were provided uncurated, with the amount varying by source and participant.

Each collaborating institution followed its own protocols to collect whole blood in K2EDTA tubes. For TCRbeta analysis, collaborators shipped samples as frozen whole blood, isolated PBMCs, or DNA extracted from either of those sample types. The immunoSEQ Assay, a bias-controlled multiplex PCR, was used to amplify TCRbeta CDR3 regions from genomic DNA. The original pipeline was this. The number of nucleated cells in each sample was estimated by amplification of reference gene primers within the assay. Sequence reads were collapsed and filtered to measure the absolute abundance of every unique TCRbeta CDR3 rearrangement. For each sample, productive Simpson clonality was calculated as the square root of Simpson's diversity index across productive rearrangements. This immuneACCESS table, as held by TCRdb, lists in-frame sequences with V and J called but not all clones. Of the missing ones, under half trace to an unresolved V gene in checked studies; the others have no known cause. For V, J and clone size, that table is used; D and trimming come from the DNA. Present in this sample are approximately 10,000 clones, about 89% of which were seen just once. The top ten constitute around a fifth of the sample.

Comments on this clone: Its antigen has not been determined. No per-base quality is available; no much larger clone lies one base away.

The sequence came from a woman aged 55 to 70 with active COVID-19. Sample: peripheral blood.

The bases read TGTGCTAGTGGTTTGACAGGGGGAGAGACCCAGTACTTC. It is translated as CASGLTGGETQYF. This chain is built from TRBV12-5 and TRBJ2-5, with 8 middle bases fitting TRBD1. The germline V and J ends show losses of 2 bases and 4 bases respectively, and no gene match explains 0 bases of the junction. The germline V gene supplies CDR1 LGHNT and CDR2 FRNRAP. The CDR3 runs 13 residues from the cysteine to the phenylalanine. The retained sequence is limited to the CDR3, 39 bases, with the frame set at the first base.